A selection of T cell receptor beta chains follows, all from one sample in a study of blood T cell repertoires in COVID-19. Sequenced by immunoSEQ multiplex PCR; TCRdb stores in-frame clones only, minus some. Here the sample spans 200,000 or so clones, around 85% being singletons. Input material: peripheral blood. The receptors stem from a man between 60 and 70 years old with COVID-19, enrolled during active disease. Both conserved end residues are part of each CDR3. D genes are given only for firm matches. Rows may omit the clone size; those that give it use once, few, many or a size class.

V	D	J	size	length	CDR3	DNA
TRBV28	TRBD1	TRBJ1-2	once	13	CASSPGTEYGYTF	TGTGCCAGCAGCCCCGGGACAGAATATGGCTACACCTTC
TRBV15	TRBD1	TRBJ1-2	few	16	CATSRAPGTGPYGYTF	TGTGCCACCAGCAGAGCCCCCGGGACAGGGCCCTATGGCTACACCTTC
TRBV3-1/TRBV3-2	NA	TRBJ2-3	NA	12	CASSQLSSGQYF	TGTGCCAGCAGCCAACTTTCGAGCGGGCAGTATTTT
TRBV30	NA	TRBJ1-2	few	16	CAWSVLSGTTNYGYTF	TGTGCCTGGAGTGTTTTATCGGGGACTACAAACTATGGCTACACCTTC
TRBV21-1	NA	TRBJ2-1	NA	16	CASSNGGRGRGNEQFF	TGTGCCAGCAGCAACGGTGGAAGGGGGCGAGGCAATGAGCAGTTCTTC
TRBV20-1	NA	TRBJ2-5	NA	14	CSASPLAVGETQYF	TGCAGTGCTAGTCCCTTGGCAGTTGGAGAGACCCAGTACTTC
TRBV3-1/TRBV3-2	NA	TRBJ2-7	NA	13	CASSAGQNYEQYF	TGTGCCAGCAGCGCGGGACAGAACTACGAGCAGTACTTC
TRBV30	NA	TRBJ2-1	once	11	CAWSSGDEQFF	TGTGCCTGGAGTTCAGGGGATGAGCAGTTCTTC
TRBV15	TRBD1	TRBJ1-2	NA	14	CATSRASLTGRYTF	TGTGCCACCAGCAGAGCTTCGTTGACAGGGCGCTACACCTTC
TRBV29-1	TRBD1	TRBJ1-6	NA	13	CSVRQGWDSPLHF	TGCAGCGTCAGACAGGGATGGGATTCACCCCTCCACTTT
TRBV6-5	NA	TRBJ2-3	NA	15	CASSYSTGVGDTQYF	TGTGCCAGCAGTTACTCAACGGGAGTCGGGGATACGCAGTATTTT
TRBV7-2	NA	TRBJ1-1	NA	14	CASSFGVPNTEAFF	TGTGCCAGCAGCTTTGGAGTCCCGAACACTGAAGCTTTCTTT
TRBV30	NA	TRBJ1-3	once	14	CAWSPGGVVNTIYF	TGTGCCTGGAGTCCCGGGGGGGTTGTAAACACCATATATTTT
TRBV7-3	TRBD2	TRBJ2-1	NA	15	CASSTTSGTYNEQFF	TGTGCCAGCAGCACGACTAGCGGGACGTACAATGAGCAGTTCTTC
TRBV6-5	NA	TRBJ1-5	once	14	CASSYGQAGQPQHF	TGTGCCAGCAGTTACGGGCAAGCCGGCCAGCCCCAGCATTTT
TRBV6-4	NA	TRBJ1-2	many	14	CASSPETNNYGYTF	TGTGCCAGCAGCCCCGAGACAAATAACTATGGCTACACCTTC
TRBV2	TRBD2	TRBJ2-5	NA	14	CASSATSEQETQYF	TGTGCCAGCTCCGCCACTAGCGAACAAGAGACCCAGTACTTC
TRBV6-4	NA	TRBJ2-6	NA	17	CASSEGQSGSGANVLTF	TGTGCCAGCAGTGAGGGACAAAGTGGCTCTGGGGCCAACGTCCTGACTTTC
TRBV21-1	NA	TRBJ1-4	NA	19	CASSKMLGQANATNEKLFF	TGTGCCAGCAGCAAAATGTTGGGGCAGGCAAACGCAACTAATGAAAAACTGTTTTTT
TRBV2	NA	TRBJ2-7	NA	12	CASSDPAYEQYF	TGTGCCAGCAGTGATCCAGCCTACGAGCAGTACTTC
TRBV19	NA	TRBJ1-5	once	18	CASLGVRGEYPSNQPQHF	TGTGCCAGTCTAGGGGTCAGGGGCGAATACCCTAGCAATCAGCCCCAGCATTTT
TRBV27	TRBD1	TRBJ1-1	NA	15	CASSLKGTGNTEAFF	TGTGCCAGCAGTTTAAAAGGGACAGGGAACACTGAAGCTTTCTTT
TRBV5-6	TRBD1	TRBJ1-5	once	17	CASSKDRGSYSNQPQHF	TGTGCCAGCAGCAAGGACAGGGGATCCTATAGCAATCAGCCCCAGCATTTT
TRBV18	NA	TRBJ1-6	NA	15	CASSPLQGRNSPLHF	TGTGCCAGCTCACCACTTCAGGGGCGGAATTCACCCCTCCACTTT
TRBV7-9	NA	TRBJ2-5	NA	13	CASRVDTEETQYF	TGTGCCAGCAGGGTGGACACCGAAGAGACCCAGTACTTC
TRBV6-2/TRBV6-3	NA	TRBJ1-1	NA	12	CASSYVGREAFF	TGTGCCAGCAGTTACGTGGGGCGTGAAGCTTTCTTT
TRBV6-5	TRBD1	TRBJ2-1	once	16	CASSYFGTGAYNEQFF	TGTGCCAGCAGTTACTTCGGGACAGGAGCTTACAATGAGCAGTTCTTC
TRBV10-3	NA	TRBJ1-2	NA	12	CAISTSNYGYTF	TGTGCCATCAGCACCAGTAACTATGGCTACACCTTC
TRBV4-3	TRBD1	TRBJ2-7	few	15	CASSRVGDRGHEQYF	TGCGCCAGCAGCCGCGTAGGGGACAGGGGCCACGAGCAGTACTTC
TRBV10-3	NA	TRBJ1-2	NA	12	CAISERGSGYTF	TGTGCCATCAGTGAGCGGGGGTCTGGCTACACCTTC
TRBV18	TRBD1	TRBJ1-1	NA	15	CASSPRQGALTEAFF	TGTGCCAGCTCCCCTAGACAGGGGGCTTTAACTGAAGCTTTCTTT
TRBV6-5	NA	TRBJ1-6	NA	14	CASSYSGTNSPLHF	TGTGCCAGCAGTTACTCGGGGACAAATTCACCCCTCCACTTT
TRBV11-2	NA	TRBJ1-2	NA	14	CASSLTTGDYGYTF	TGTGCCAGCAGCTTAACCACCGGGGACTATGGCTACACCTTC
TRBV7-2	NA	TRBJ1-2	NA	12	CASKAGPYGYTF	TGTGCCAGCAAGGCGGGGCCCTATGGCTACACCTTC
TRBV6-5	TRBD1	TRBJ1-1	NA	14	CASSHRGGYTEAFF	TGTGCCAGCAGTCACAGGGGTGGTTACACTGAAGCTTTCTTT
TRBV27	TRBD1	TRBJ2-3	NA	16	CASSLGQGVSTDTQYF	TGTGCCAGCAGTTTGGGACAGGGGGTAAGCACAGATACGCAGTATTTT
TRBV30	TRBD1	TRBJ1-4	NA	13	CASSDRAGEKLFF	TGTGCCTCAAGCGACAGGGCCGGTGAAAAACTGTTTTTT
TRBV7-3	TRBD2	TRBJ2-1	NA	15	CASSPTSGRLNEQFF	TGTGCCAGCAGCCCCACTAGCGGGAGGTTAAATGAGCAGTTCTTC
TRBV27	TRBD1	TRBJ2-3	NA	16	CASSLSDRVVRDTQYF	TGTGCCAGCAGTTTATCGGACAGGGTGGTCAGAGATACGCAGTATTTT
TRBV6-5	NA	TRBJ2-7	NA	15	CASRPAGRRSYEQYF	TGTGCCAGCAGGCCCGCGGGACGGCGCTCCTACGAGCAGTACTTC
TRBV11-2	TRBD1	TRBJ2-7	few	16	CASSLDPRVGQGKRDF	TGTGCCAGCAGCTTAGATCCCAGGGTTGGACAGGGGAAAAGAGACTTC
TRBV18	NA	TRBJ2-2	NA	17	CASSPLILSRASGELFF	TGTGCCAGCTCACCATTAATATTAAGCAGGGCGTCCGGGGAGCTGTTTTTT
TRBV5-1	TRBD1	TRBJ2-1	NA	15	CASSLGTGADNEQFF	TGCGCCAGCAGCTTGGGGACAGGGGCCGACAATGAGCAGTTCTTC
TRBV11-2	NA	TRBJ2-7	NA	15	CASSFGRGPPYEQYF	TGTGCCAGCAGCTTCGGGCGGGGGCCACCCTACGAGCAGTACTTC
TRBV30	NA	TRBJ1-2	NA	15	CAWSGPTVPNYGYTF	TGTGCCTGGAGTGGTCCGACAGTCCCTAACTATGGCTACACCTTC
TRBV7-9	NA	TRBJ1-2	few	15	CASSRGSVSNYGYTF	TGTGCCAGCAGTAGGGGGTCCGTTTCTAACTATGGCTACACCTTC
TRBV4-3	TRBD1	TRBJ1-2	few	16	CASSQDWAGGLYGYTF	TGCGCCAGCAGCCAAGATTGGGCAGGGGGCTTGTATGGCTACACCTTC
TRBV14	NA	TRBJ2-1	once	16	CASSAFTGIVYNEQFF	TGTGCCAGCAGCGCATTCACAGGGATAGTCTACAATGAGCAGTTCTTC
TRBV2	NA	TRBJ1-4	NA	15	CASSELRATNEKLFF	TGTGCCAGCAGTGAATTAAGAGCAACTAATGAAAAACTGTTTTTT
TRBV5-4	TRBD1	TRBJ1-1	NA	14	CASSLSGTGGEAFF	TGTGCCAGCAGCTTATCCGGGACAGGGGGGGAAGCTTTCTTT
TRBV7-2	NA	TRBJ2-1	NA	17	CASSLAAGGASYNEQFF	TGTGCCAGCAGCTTAGCCGCTGGGGGGGCCTCCTACAATGAGCAGTTCTTC
TRBV5-4	TRBD1	TRBJ1-4	NA	14	CASSREGAGEKLFF	TGTGCCAGCAGCCGCGAGGGGGCGGGCGAAAAACTGTTTTTT